The T cell receptor (beta chain) under discussion was sequenced for a study of radiotherapy plus CTLA-4 blockade in lung cancer. V shed 6 bases, J shed 5 bases, and the junction held 8 bases outside the gene matches. Germline V CDR1 and CDR2: SGHTA, FQGNSA. The CDR3 extends over 15 amino acids. Method: immunoSEQ multiplex PCR; TCRdb's copy keeps in-frame clones and lacks some. This sample has around 120,000 clones; 78% occur once, and the top ten carry about 5%. This clonotype was sampled from a human donor with non-small cell lung cancer who had a partial response to radiotherapy plus ipilimumab. J is TRBJ1-1 and V is TRBV7-2; 11 nucleotides match TRBD1. Source: peripheral blood, taken from a patient treated with radiotherapy plus ipilimumab. The CDR3 is CASSTGQGGSTEAFF. The CDR3 DNA reads as TGTGCCAGCAGTACGGGACAGGGGGGATCAACTGAAGCTTTCTTT.